The source of this TCR beta chain is a study of shared clonotypes between healthy human individuals. Study-level information: Three plates were used per donor for CD4 naive, three for CD4 memory, two for CD8 naive and one for CD8 memory.

Details on this clone: Its antigen is unknown.

For sorted subsets, about 0.2 ug DNA per replicate equaled tens of thousands of T cell genomes. The assay was immunoSEQ multiplex PCR, and TCRdb's table has in-frame clones only and misses some. This table holds under 1,100,000 clones, approximately 78% found once. Germline-derived CDR1 and CDR2 are LNHNV and YYDKDF (reference sequence). V shed 0 bases and J 4 bases; nucleotides not matched to a gene: 2. The CDR3 totals 15 residues. Study-level results: Clonotype sharing across several donors was observed for roughly 5% of naive CD4 clonotypes.

This chain uses TRBV15 with TRBJ1-3; 8 positions agree with TRBD1. The source of this sequence is a man aged 18 to 35 in good health. Some clones in this sample may be carry-over from other donors' samples. Sequenced material: memory CD4+ T cells from PBMCs. Subset defined: CD45RA-negative fraction. The CDR3 loop is CATSRDRGRGNTIYF. The CDR3 DNA is TGTGCCACCAGCAGAGACAGGGGGCGCGGAAACACCATATATTTT. The full variable domain, completed using reference TRBV15 and TRBJ1-3, is DAMVIQNPRYQVTQFGKPVTLSCSQTLNHNVMYWYQQKSSQAPKLLFHYYDKDFNNEADTPDNFQSRRPNTSFCFLDIRSPGLGDTAMYLCATSRDRGRGNTIYFGEGSWLTVV.